This paragraph reports one T cell receptor beta chain. The data belong to a study of blood T cell repertoires in COVID-19. Looking at the study overall: Donors in the United States, Italy and Spain gave samples during acute or convalescent COVID-19. PBMCs, B-cell-depleted T cells, or T cells were the source of the cDNA or gDNA that made up the material.

V shed 6 bases and J shed 5 bases, with 19 bases lying between them. Germline values: CDR1 MGHDK, CDR2 SYGVNS. This CDR3 has 15 residues. Original data processing: Estimated nucleated cell counts came from reference gene primer amplification. Some clones are missing from TCRdb's copy, which holds only in-frame ones; the method was immunoSEQ multiplex PCR. The V and J calls and clone size were taken over from that table, and D and trimming were inferred from the DNA. The sample has about 160,000 clones; approximately 85% are singletons. The specimen was peripheral blood. The chain joins TRBV25-1 to TRBJ2-5; no reliable D call. The source of this sequence is a man aged 35-49 years who had recovered from COVID-19. The CDR3 loop is CASRGLLPDSETQYF. In nucleotides, the CDR3 is TGTGCCAGCAGGGGTCTGCTGCCAGACTCGGAGACCCAGTACTTC. Full variable domain (missing parts from reference TRBV25-1 and TRBJ2-5): EADIYQTPRYLVIGTGKKITLECSQTMGHDKMYWYQQDPGMELHLIHYSYGVNSTEKGDLSSESTVSRIRTEHFPLTLESARPSHTSQYLCASRGLLPDSETQYFGPGTRLLVL.